This is a list of T cell receptor beta chains from one sample in a study of T cell responses to AZD1222 COVID-19 vaccine. Libraries were prepared by immunoSEQ multiplex PCR; TCRdb keeps only in-frame clonotypes and omits some of them. The sample contains around 130,000 clones, around 90% of which appear only once. Sequences were derived from peripheral blood, sampled 28 days after the second dose of the MenACWY control vaccine. Every receptor here comes from an adult who received the MenACWY meningococcal vaccine as a control. CDR3s include the opening cysteine and the closing phenylalanine or tryptophan. A D gene is named only where the DNA matches it firmly. Expanded clones are given a class, and other clones once, few, many or no size at all.

d_gene,abundance,v_gene,j_gene,CDR3nt,CDR3aa
TRBD1,.,TRBV28,TRBJ1-3,TGTGCCAGCAGTTTCCAACAGGGGCCGAGCTCTGGAAACACCATATATTTT,CASSFQQGPSSGNTIYF
.,.,TRBV6-2/TRBV6-3,TRBJ2-2,TGTGCCAGCAGCCGGACCACCGGGGAGCTGTTTTTT,CASSRTTGELFF
TRBD1,few,TRBV27,TRBJ2-4,TGTGCCCCCCTAGCCCCGACAGGGCTAGCCAAAAACATTCAGTACTTC,CAPLAPTGLAKNIQYF
.,.,TRBV7-8,TRBJ1-2,TGTGCCAGCAGCTTTTTAGACAGGACCGGGGATGGCTACACCTTC,CASSFLDRTGDGYTF
.,.,TRBV12-3/TRBV12-4,TRBJ2-2,TGTGCCAGCTTATGGGGAAACACCGGGGAGCTGTTTTTT,CASLWGNTGELFF
.,.,TRBV4-1,TRBJ2-1,TGCGCCAGCAACTGGGGGAATGAGCAGTTCTTC,CASNWGNEQFF
.,once,TRBV12-3/TRBV12-4,TRBJ1-4,TGTGCCAGCAGTTTGGAGTTGTACGAAAAACTGTTTTTT,CASSLELYEKLFF
.,.,TRBV25-1,TRBJ1-1,TGTGCCAGCAGTGAATCTCGGGCAGGGTGGACTGAAGCTTTCTTT,CASSESRAGWTEAFF
.,.,TRBV28,TRBJ2-1,TGTGCCAGCAGTTTTGAAAGGGATGAGCAGTTCTTC,CASSFERDEQFF
TRBD1,once,TRBV3-1/TRBV3-2,TRBJ2-4,TGTGCCAGCAGCCAAGATGGGGACAGGGGAGCCAAAAACATTCAGTACTTC,CASSQDGDRGAKNIQYF
TRBD1,.,TRBV28,TRBJ1-5,TGTGCCAGCAGTTACCCGTCCACAGGGGGGAATCAGCCCCAGCATTTT,CASSYPSTGGNQPQHF
.,many,TRBV6-4,TRBJ2-2,TGTGCCAGCAGTGACTCAACCGACACCGGGGAGCTGTTTTTT,CASSDSTDTGELFF
.,once,TRBV28,TRBJ2-1,TGTGCCAGCGGTGGCTCCTACAATGAGCAGTTCTTC,CASGGSYNEQFF
TRBD2,once,TRBV20-1,TRBJ2-1,TGCAGTGCTAGTCACCCGACTAGCGGGAGACCCAACAATGAGCAGTTCTTC,CSASHPTSGRPNNEQFF
.,.,TRBV9,TRBJ2-3,TGTGCCAGCAGCTCCGACTACGCACTACCTTCTAGCACAGATACGCAGTATTTT,CASSSDYALPSSTDTQYF